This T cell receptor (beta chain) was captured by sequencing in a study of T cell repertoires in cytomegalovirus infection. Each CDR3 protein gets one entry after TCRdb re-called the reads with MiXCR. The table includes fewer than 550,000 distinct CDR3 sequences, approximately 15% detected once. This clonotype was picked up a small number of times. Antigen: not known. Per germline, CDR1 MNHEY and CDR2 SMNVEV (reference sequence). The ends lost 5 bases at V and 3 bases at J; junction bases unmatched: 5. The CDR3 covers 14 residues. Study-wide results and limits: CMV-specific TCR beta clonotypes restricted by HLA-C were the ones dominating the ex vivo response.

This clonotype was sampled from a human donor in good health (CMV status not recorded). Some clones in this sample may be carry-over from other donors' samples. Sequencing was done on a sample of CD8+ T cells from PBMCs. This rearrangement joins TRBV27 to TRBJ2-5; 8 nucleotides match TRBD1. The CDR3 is CASSLRTGKETQYF. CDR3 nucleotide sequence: TGTGCCAGCAGTCTACGGACAGGGAAAGAGACCCAGTACTTC.